Sequencing of this TCR beta chain was carried out in a study of T cell repertoires in cytomegalovirus infection. Looking at the study overall: Public signatures in TCR beta pointed to CMV infection and matching HLA type.

From the reads, TCRdb called clonotypes with MiXCR, one entry per CDR3 protein. The sample contains over 450,000 distinct CDR3 sequences, 10% to 12% of which appear only once. Study results and caveats: Adding up the frequency of public TCR beta families identified people who carried CMV plus the relevant HLA. HLA-C-restricted, CMV-specific TCR beta clonotypes were dominant ex vivo.

This clonotype showed up just a few times. Its target is not known. Trimming took off 5 bases at V and 3 bases at J, with 11 bases between the two ends. Germline-derived CDR1 and CDR2 are MDHEN and SYDVKM. This CDR3 contains 13 residues. The material sequenced was PBMCs. The chain combines TRBV28 with TRBJ2-7; D might be TRBD1 (6 bases). The TCR originated in a human donor in good health (CMV status not recorded). Some clones in this sample may be carry-over from other donors' samples. For the CDR3, the DNA is TGTGCCAGCAGTAACGGACAGCGCTACGAGCAGTACTTC. Translated: CASSNGQRYEQYF.